This entry is about one TCR beta chain. The CDR3 is 14 amino acids. Germline V CDR1 and CDR2: SEHNR, FQNEAQ (reference sequence). V gave up 2 bases and J gave up 5 bases, with 10 bases separating them. The data belong to a study of blood T cell repertoires in COVID-19. Whole-study context: The study drew acute and convalescent COVID-19 samples from the United States, Italy and Spain. T cells, B-cell-depleted T cells, or PBMCs supplied cDNA or gDNA.

Produced via immunoSEQ multiplex PCR; TCRdb's table is partial and in-frame only. The sample includes 120,000 to 150,000 clones, roughly 84% seen only once; the top ten take around 5.4%. Participant age was roughly 18 to 100 years, and participants resided in about two dozen US areas. Sample: PBMCs or T cells enriched from blood (not recorded which). The TCR was taken from a woman in her forties or fifties who had been exposed to COVID-19. This rearrangement joins TRBV7-9 to TRBJ2-1; D is perhaps TRBD2 (6 bases). The CDR3 spells CASSLSGGNNEQFF. CDR3 bases: TGTGCCAGCAGCTTATCGGGCGGGAACAATGAGCAGTTCTTC.